This TCR beta chain was profiled in a study of regulatory T cells in long-lasting Graves disease. V lost 7 bases and J 0 bases, leaving 13 bases between the germline ends. Per the germline V gene, CDR1 is SQVTM and CDR2 is ANQGSEA. The CDR3 runs 13 residues. Libraries of TCR beta came from iRepertoire HTBI primers plus Arm-PCR of CDR3 regions. MiXCR was run by TCRdb on the multiplex PCR reads, yielding one entry per CDR3 protein. Of approximately 440,000 distinct CDR3 sequences listed, around 22% are singletons. This sample's time point: persistent/refractory GD, antithyroid drugs over 5 years with positive TRAb. Researchers made the TCR library from RNA that was extracted from PBMCs.

The source material was peripheral blood mononuclear cells (PBMCs), sampled when the disease was refractory, from a patient treated with antithyroid drugs. This clonotype originated in a female donor with Graves disease. V usage is TRBV29-1 and J usage is TRBJ2-7; a weak D match, TRBD1 (6 bases). CDR3 region: CSAAGTNSYEQYF. CDR3 in DNA: TGCAGCGCCGCCGGGACAAACTCCTACGAGCAGTACTTC.